This TCR beta chain was identified during a study of T-cell reconstitution after alpha-beta-depleted transplantation in children. This clonotype has at least ten counts. The TCRbeta library was prepared with unique molecular identifiers. One entry per CDR3 protein, called by TCRdb with MiXCR from the PCR reads. The table has nearly 400,000 distinct CDR3 sequences, around 20% seen once. CDR3 length equals 13 residues. V was pared by 6 bases and J by 3 bases, with 13 bases between. Germline loops: CDR1 SQVTM, CDR2 ANQGSEA. The chain links TRBV29-1 to TRBJ2-3; D remains unclear. The sample in question was PBMCs from the stem cell graft donor, obtained from the stem cell graft. The TCR originated in a human donor who donated a stem cell graft to a child with acute myeloid leukemia. CDR3 sequence (DNA): TGCAGCGTCCACCCAGAAGGAACAGATACGCAGTATTTT. It yields the protein CSVHPEGTDTQYF.